This T cell receptor (beta chain) was sequenced during a study of blood T cell repertoires in COVID-19 (TCRdb year 2020). About the investigation overall: Samples from collaborators originated in the United States, Italy and Spain and spanned both the acute and convalescent phases of COVID-19. The material from the prospective study consisted of cDNA or gDNA derived from T cells, B-cell-depleted T cells, or PBMCs. Subjects who had been exposed to COVID-19, were actively infected with it, or had recovered from it provided the deeply sampled blood TCRbeta repertoires that made up the dataset. The repertoires were made available in a free public database intended to serve as a resource for research on the immune response to SARS-CoV-2. Samples came from the ongoing ImmuneRACE study (first 160 participants) plus 1,254 subjects from 6 global collaborators. Sample metadata almost always included a de-identified subject ID, COVID-19 status, age in years and sex. HLA class I and class II types, where available, came from metadata supplied by the sample provider rather than from assay-based typing.

Its CDR3 holds 16 amino acids, cysteine through phenylalanine. The read is trimmed to its CDR3 DNA, 48 bases read in frame from base 1. The germline V gene sets CDR1 to SGHTA and CDR2 to FQGNSA. Trimmed from V: 5 bases; trimmed from J: 4 bases; junction bases lacking a gene match: 13. The collaborating institutions used their own protocols to collect whole blood in K2EDTA tubes. For TCRbeta analysis, collaborators shipped samples in one of three forms: frozen whole blood, isolated PBMCs, or DNA extracted from either of those sample types. What the study reported, not specific to this receptor: How much clinical and demographic metadata was included differed by source and by participant, and the metadata was provided uncurated.

The immunoSEQ Assay, a bias-controlled multiplex PCR, was used to amplify TCRbeta CDR3 regions from genomic DNA. The authors processed their data as follows. Nucleated cell counts per sample were estimated from amplification of reference gene primers within the assay. Sequence reads were collapsed and filtered to measure the absolute abundance of every unique TCRbeta CDR3 rearrangement. For each sample, productive Simpson clonality was calculated as the square root of Simpson's diversity index across productive rearrangements. The table was pulled from immuneACCESS by TCRdb, which kept in-frame rearrangements only. Such tables lose some clones; where checked, under half of the loss comes from unresolved V genes, and the rest has no known cause. The V and J calls and the clone size are those of that table, but D and trimming were determined from the DNA. Within this sample are fewer than 150,000 clones, with about four fifths of them counted one time only. The ten largest account for 20% of the sample.

This clone has more than one count but fewer than ten. It lacks a known antigen. The input lacks base qualities; no much larger clone sits a single base away. The chain is encoded by TRBV7-2 joined to TRBJ1-2, and 7 bases in between align with TRBD1. Material: peripheral blood. This clonotype originated in a man at least 80 years old with acute or convalescent COVID-19. The CDR3 protein is CASSNQGDLWLYGYTF. The DNA reads as follows: TGTGCCAGCAGCAATCAGGGGGACCTTTGGCTCTATGGCTACACCTTC.